A selection of T cell receptor beta chains follows, all from one sample in a study of cytomegalovirus exposure and HLA in healthy donors. Using immunoSEQ multiplex PCR, the repertoire was profiled, and TCRdb retains in-frame clones only, with some absent. The table has over 200,000 clones, 70% to 85% seen once. Sample: PBMCs. Source of these receptors: a woman between 40 and 55 years old in good health and CMV-seronegative. Each CDR3 is given with its conserved first and last residue. The D gene is left open where the match is weak. Clone size is given for some rows only: seen once, a few or many times, or a class if the clone is expanded.

J gene,CDR3 length,D gene,V gene,clone size,CDR3 protein,CDR3 DNA
TRBJ1-4,13,-,TRBV5-6,-,CASSLASNEKLFF,TGTGCCAGCAGCTTGGCCTCGAATGAAAAACTGTTTTTT
TRBJ1-2,14,-,TRBV7-9,-,CASSLQVRDHGYTF,TGTGCCAGCAGCTTACAGGTCAGGGATCATGGCTACACCTTC
TRBJ1-3,15,-,TRBV10-2,-,CASSGTRSSGNTIYF,TGCGCCAGCAGTGGAACTAGGAGCTCTGGAAACACCATATATTTT
TRBJ1-1,13,-,TRBV13,-,CASSFSRGTEAFF,TGTGCCAGCAGCTTTAGTAGGGGGACTGAAGCTTTCTTT
TRBJ2-5,14,TRBD2,TRBV7-3,once,CASSSSPGGETQYF,TGTGCCAGCAGCTCCTCACCGGGAGGAGAGACCCAGTACTTC
TRBJ2-3,14,TRBD2,TRBV5-1,-,CASSLSSGYDTQYF,TGCGCCAGCAGCTTGAGTAGCGGGTACGATACGCAGTATTTT
TRBJ1-3,16,-,TRBV30,-,CAWRRGRRLSGNTIYF,TGTGCCTGGAGGCGGGGACGCCGTCTCTCTGGAAACACCATATATTTT
TRBJ2-7,12,-,TRBV30,-,CAWSSSSYEQYF,TGTGCCTGGAGTTCCTCTTCCTACGAGCAGTACTTC
TRBJ2-2,15,-,TRBV10-2,few,CASSRQAANTGELFF,TGCGCCAGCAGTAGACAGGCAGCGAACACCGGGGAGCTGTTTTTT
TRBJ1-1,16,-,TRBV5-1,few,CASSLVPGFTNTEAFF,TGCGCCAGCAGCTTGGTGCCAGGGTTTACGAACACTGAAGCTTTCTTT
TRBJ2-1,13,-,TRBV5-1,-,CASSLDRANEQFF,TGCGCCAGCAGCTTGGACAGGGCGAATGAGCAGTTCTTC
TRBJ1-5,13,-,TRBV7-2,-,CASSTQGNQPQHF,TGTGCCAGCAGCACACAGGGAAATCAGCCCCAGCATTTT
TRBJ1-2,15,-,TRBV6-5,-,CASSYDGNLNYGYTF,TGTGCCAGCAGTTACGACGGGAACCTGAACTATGGCTACACCTTC
TRBJ2-3,15,-,TRBV28,-,CASSSGARGSDTQYF,TGTGCCAGCAGTAGCGGAGCCCGGGGGAGCGATACGCAGTATTTT
TRBJ1-2,16,-,TRBV9,once,CASSSPSGTPNYGYTF,TGTGCCAGCAGCTCCCCCAGCGGGACACCCAACTATGGCTACACCTTC
TRBJ1-5,15,TRBD1,TRBV28,-,CASSAPGTGYQPQHF,TGTGCCAGCAGTGCCCCTGGGACAGGGTATCAGCCCCAGCATTTT
TRBJ2-7,13,-,TRBV27,-,CASSPGGGYEQYF,TGTGCCAGCAGCCCCGGGGGAGGCTACGAGCAGTACTTC
TRBJ2-1,13,TRBD2,TRBV29-1,once,CSAIAGGVDEQFF,TGCAGCGCTATAGCGGGGGGGGTCGATGAGCAGTTCTTC
TRBJ1-2,13,TRBD1,TRBV27,once,CASSSGTGKAYTF,TGTGCCAGCAGTTCGGGGACAGGGAAGGCCTACACCTTC
TRBJ1-3,15,-,TRBV28,-,CASRPSGGLGDTIYF,TGTGCCAGCAGACCCTCGGGAGGGCTGGGGGACACCATATATTTT
TRBJ2-5,12,-,TRBV14,-,CASSQVEGTQYF,TGTGCCAGCAGCCAAGTCGAGGGGACCCAGTACTTC
TRBJ2-7,14,-,TRBV6-6,few,CASSPTGKGYEQYF,TGTGCCAGCAGTCCCACCGGGAAGGGATACGAGCAGTACTTC
TRBJ2-3,15,TRBD1,TRBV7-9,-,CASSFDRGRTDTQYF,TGTGCCAGCAGCTTTGACAGGGGGCGCACAGATACGCAGTATTTT
TRBJ1-1,15,-,TRBV29-1,once,CSVAKGGAVNTEAFF,TGCAGCGTGGCTAAGGGGGGGGCGGTGAACACTGAAGCTTTCTTT
TRBJ2-7,15,TRBD1,TRBV11-3,-,CASSLDRGTGYEQYF,TGTGCCAGCAGCTTAGATAGGGGGACAGGTTACGAGCAGTACTTC
TRBJ1-2,13,TRBD1,TRBV6-1,-,CASSSGTGGSDTF,TGTGCCAGCAGTTCCGGGACAGGGGGGTCCGACACCTTC
TRBJ2-7,18,TRBD2,TRBV11-3,-,CASSLVTSGGWSSYEQYF,TGTGCCAGCAGCTTAGTGACTAGCGGGGGATGGAGCTCCTACGAGCAGTACTTC
TRBJ2-5,15,-,TRBV4-1,few,CASSQDLGARETQYF,TGCGCCAGCAGCCAAGATCTGGGGGCCAGGGAGACCCAGTACTTC
TRBJ1-3,13,-,TRBV5-6,-,CASSLGTGNTIYF,TGTGCCAGCAGCTTGGGTACTGGAAACACCATATATTTT
TRBJ1-1,15,-,TRBV7-2,-,CASTLQLLGGTEAFF,TGTGCCAGCACCCTTCAACTTTTAGGAGGAACTGAAGCTTTCTTT
TRBJ1-4,15,TRBD1,TRBV5-1,-,CASSPQTGSNEKLFF,TGCGCCAGCAGCCCCCAGACAGGGTCTAATGAAAAACTGTTTTTT
TRBJ2-1,15,TRBD2,TRBV18,-,CASSPGRGDYNEQFF,TGTGCCAGCTCACCGGGGCGGGGGGACTACAATGAGCAGTTCTTC
TRBJ2-2,14,TRBD1,TRBV5-1,-,CASSLEDRKGELFF,TGCGCCAGCAGCTTGGAGGACAGGAAGGGGGAGCTGTTTTTT
TRBJ1-1,12,-,TRBV7-9,-,CSSSLHYTEAFF,TGTTCCAGCAGCTTACACTACACTGAAGCTTTCTTT
TRBJ1-5,15,-,TRBV11-3,once,CASSLVGVLSQPQHF,TGTGCCAGCAGCTTAGTAGGGGTGTTGAGTCAGCCCCAGCATTTT
TRBJ2-7,14,-,TRBV19,-,CASSKGTISGEQYF,TGTGCCAGTAGTAAAGGCACCATCTCGGGGGAGCAGTACTTC
TRBJ2-7,14,TRBD2,TRBV11-3,-,CASSLLGTSYEQYF,TGTGCCAGCAGCTTGCTGGGGACTAGCTACGAGCAGTACTTC
TRBJ2-7,11,-,TRBV6-5,-,CASRTGTQQYF,TGTGCCAGCAGGACCGGGACACAGCAGTACTTC
TRBJ2-3,17,TRBD1,TRBV9,-,CASSVEGQPTPTDTQYF,TGTGCCAGCAGCGTAGAGGGACAGCCGACCCCCACAGATACGCAGTATTTT
TRBJ2-7,18,TRBD1,TRBV15,-,CATSRDKAGQGALYEQYF,TGTGCCACCAGCAGAGATAAGGCGGGACAGGGGGCGCTTTACGAGCAGTACTTC
TRBJ1-1,14,-,TRBV6-1,-,CASSEQGHNTEAFF,TGTGCCAGCAGTGAACAGGGGCACAACACTGAAGCTTTCTTT
TRBJ2-5,12,TRBD1,TRBV29-1,-,CSVDTGGETQYF,TGCAGCGTTGACACAGGGGGGGAGACCCAGTACTTC